This is a list of T cell receptor beta chains from one sample in a study of vaccination and CD4 T cells after COVID-19. No antigen has been assigned to these receptors. From the PCR reads, TCRdb called clonotypes with MiXCR, one entry per CDR3 protein. Of 9,900 or so distinct CDR3 sequences in the sample, around 75% were seen once. The sample comprised CD4+ T cells from blood, cultured in vitro. These receptors all come from a human donor who had recovered from COVID-19. Each CDR3 is given with its conserved first and last residue. A D gene is named only where the DNA matches it firmly. For some rows the clone size is stated as once, few or many, or as a class when expanded; others skip it.

d_call j_call v_call clone_size cdr3_nt cdr3_aa
- TRBJ2-7 TRBV20-1 few TGCAGTGCTAGTCGGTCCGGAAAAAGCTACGAGCAGTACTTC CSASRSGKSYEQYF
- TRBJ1-6 TRBV20-1 - TGCAGTGCTAGAGAGCAGGGGAGGTCACCCCTCCACTTT CSAREQGRSPLHF
TRBD1 TRBJ2-5 TRBV19 once TGTGCCAGTAGCAGGGCTCTTCCGGGACAGGGGGCCCAAGAGACCCAGTACTTC CASSRALPGQGAQETQYF
TRBD1 TRBJ2-2 TRBV27 - TGTGCCAGCAGTTTAAACAGGGGCGGAACCGGGGAGCTGTTTTTT CASSLNRGGTGELFF
- TRBJ1-1 TRBV6-5 - TGTGCCAGCAGTTACAGGGGCGAGTGGACTGAAGCTTTCTTT CASSYRGEWTEAFF
TRBD2 TRBJ2-3 TRBV20-1 few TGCAGTGCCCCGGTGGGGACTAGTGAAACCGTTACGCAGTATTTT CSAPVGTSETVTQYF
TRBD1 TRBJ1-5 TRBV30 few TGTGCCTGGAGTGTAGGGACAGGGTCAAGGAATCAGCCCCAGCATTTT CAWSVGTGSRNQPQHF
- TRBJ2-7 TRBV24-1 - TGTGCCACCAGTGAGGGCAGGACCTACGAGCAGTACTTC CATSEGRTYEQYF
TRBD2 TRBJ2-1 TRBV7-7 - TGTGCCAGCAGCTCCATAGCGGGAGGTTACAATGAGCAGTTCTTC CASSSIAGGYNEQFF
TRBD1 TRBJ2-5 TRBV7-9 - TGTGCCAGCAGACTCGGACAGGGTGCGGAGACCCAGTACTTC CASRLGQGAETQYF
TRBD1 TRBJ2-7 TRBV24-1 - TGTGCCACCAGTGATACGGGACAGCGTCCTTACGAGCAGTACTTC CATSDTGQRPYEQYF
- TRBJ1-5 TRBV6-2/TRBV6-3 - TGTGCCAGCAGCCAAGGGGCGGGACGACTTCATCAGCCCCAGCATTTT CASSQGAGRLHQPQHF
- TRBJ1-5 TRBV27 - TGTGCCAGCAGTTGGGGGCAGGGCGGTCAGCCCCAGCATTTT CASSWGQGGQPQHF
- TRBJ2-3 TRBV11-3 few TGTGCCAGCAGCTTCCTAGCAGCAGATACGCAGTATTTT CASSFLAADTQYF
TRBD1 TRBJ1-1 TRBV27 - TGTGCCAGCAGGACAGGGACGGACACTGAAGCTTTCTTT CASRTGTDTEAFF
- TRBJ1-5 TRBV15 few TGTGCCACCAGCACCTACCGGAGCAATCAGCCCCAGCATTTT CATSTYRSNQPQHF
- TRBJ1-5 TRBV6-1 medium-sized TGTGCCAGCAGTGTGAACCGGGTAGGCGATCAGCCCCAGCATTTT CASSVNRVGDQPQHF
- TRBJ2-7 TRBV28 few TGTGCCAGCTCCTCCCAGCAGGGACGGCACCTCTACGAGCAGTACTTC CASSSQQGRHLYEQYF
TRBD1 TRBJ1-2 TRBV7-2 - TGTGCCAGCAGCTACCGCAGGGGGGGCAGTAGGAATGGCTACACCTTC CASSYRRGGSRNGYTF
- TRBJ2-5 TRBV11-1 once TGTGCCGGCAGCCATCGGACGCCTGAGGTGACCCAGTACTTC CAGSHRTPEVTQYF
- TRBJ1-2 TRBV28 - TGTGCCAGCAGTGCGGGACTTTTTGGCTACACCTTC CASSAGLFGYTF
- TRBJ2-7 TRBV6-1 once TGTGCCAGCACAAAGGGTACCTACGAGCAGTACTTC CASTKGTYEQYF
TRBD2 TRBJ2-2 TRBV6-1 - TGTGCCAGCAGTCCTAGCGGGAGGGCCACCGGGGAGCTGTTTTTT CASSPSGRATGELFF
- TRBJ2-7 TRBV20-1 few TGCAGTGCTAGCCTGGGTGGGGTCGATAACGGCGAGCAGTACTTC CSASLGGVDNGEQYF
- TRBJ1-5 TRBV6-1 - TGTGCCAGCAGTGTACAGGGTGATCAGCCCCAGCATTTT CASSVQGDQPQHF
- TRBJ1-5 TRBV7-2 - TGTGCCAGCAGCACGCGGACGGGGGGCTATAGCAATCAGCCCCAGCATTTT CASSTRTGGYSNQPQHF
- TRBJ2-1 TRBV24-1 - TGTGCCACCAGTGATCTATTACAGCAGAACCAGTTCTTC CATSDLLQQNQFF
- TRBJ2-3 TRBV20-1 - TGCAGTGCTAGAGATCCCCGGGAGAGTACAGATACGCAGTATTTT CSARDPRESTDTQYF
TRBD1 TRBJ2-2 TRBV24-1 few TGTGCCACCAGTGATAGTACAGGGGCAATTTATCGGGAGCTGTTTTTT CATSDSTGAIYRELFF
- TRBJ1-6 TRBV6-2/TRBV6-3 - TGTGCCAGCACCCTTGCGGGATACAATTCACCCCTCCACTTT CASTLAGYNSPLHF
- TRBJ2-5 TRBV29-1 - TGCAGCGTGGGACTCCAAGAGACCCAGTACTTC CSVGLQETQYF
- TRBJ2-5 TRBV6-1 - TGTGCCAGCAGCCCTACGGTAGACGTTGTAAAGTACTTC CASSPTVDVVKYF
- TRBJ1-2 TRBV6-1 few TGTGCCAGCAGCGGACAGCCTTTCTATGGCTACACCTTC CASSGQPFYGYTF
- TRBJ1-5 TRBV28 once TGTGCCAGCAGTCCCGGGACGGTCAGACAGCCCCAGCATTTT CASSPGTVRQPQHF
- TRBJ1-5 TRBV19 few TGTGCCAGTAGTATAGTGGGTACGGGGGGGAATCAGCCCCAGCATTTT CASSIVGTGGNQPQHF
TRBD2 TRBJ2-7 TRBV20-1 - TGCAGTGCTAGAGATCCCGGGACTAGCGGGAGGGGTTTACTGGGGGAGCAGTACTTC CSARDPGTSGRGLLGEQYF
TRBD1 TRBJ1-5 TRBV7-9 - TGTGCCAGCAGCCCCGGGACAGGGGTCGGTCAGCCCCAGCATTTT CASSPGTGVGQPQHF
TRBD1 TRBJ1-4 TRBV20-1 - TGCAGTGCTAGCAAAGGCGGGACAGGGGGCGCAAAACTGTTTTTT CSASKGGTGGAKLFF
- TRBJ2-3 TRBV28 - TGTGCCAGCAGGACAGGGGCCCTGCGGGGGGGAACGCAGTATTTT CASRTGALRGGTQYF